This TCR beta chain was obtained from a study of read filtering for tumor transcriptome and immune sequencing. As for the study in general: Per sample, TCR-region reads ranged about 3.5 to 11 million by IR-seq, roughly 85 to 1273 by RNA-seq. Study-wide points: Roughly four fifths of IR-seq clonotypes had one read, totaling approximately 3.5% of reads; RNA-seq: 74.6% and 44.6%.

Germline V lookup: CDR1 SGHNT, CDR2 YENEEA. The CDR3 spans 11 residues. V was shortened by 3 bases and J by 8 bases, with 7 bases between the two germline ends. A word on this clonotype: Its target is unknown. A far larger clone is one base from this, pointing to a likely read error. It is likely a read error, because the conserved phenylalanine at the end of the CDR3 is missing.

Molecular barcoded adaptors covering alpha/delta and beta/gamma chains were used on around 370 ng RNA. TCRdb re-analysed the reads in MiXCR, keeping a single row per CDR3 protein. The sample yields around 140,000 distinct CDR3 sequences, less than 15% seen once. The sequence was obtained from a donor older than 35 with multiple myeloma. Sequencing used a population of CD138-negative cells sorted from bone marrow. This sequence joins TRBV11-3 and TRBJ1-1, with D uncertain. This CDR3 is CASSFEGEAFS. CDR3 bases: TGTGCCAGCAGCTTCGAGGGAGAAGCTTTCTCT.